This T cell receptor (beta chain) derives from a study of T-cell reconstitution after alpha-beta-depleted transplantation in children. The CDR3 sequence is 15 residues long. Trimming removed 2 bases at V and 5 bases at J, with 15 bases between. The germline V gene encodes CDR1 LGHDT and CDR2 YNNKEL (reference sequence). Preparation of the TCRbeta library involved a method that used unique molecular identifiers. TCRdb independently ran MiXCR on the PCR reads; one entry per CDR3 protein. The data show approximately 240,000 distinct CDR3 sequences, with 9% to 10% seen just once and less than 6% held by the top ten.

The sequenced sample was PBMCs from the stem cell graft donor, obtained from the stem cell graft. The sequence was obtained from a human donor who donated a stem cell graft to a child with SCID. The chain has TRBV3-1 and TRBJ1-1, with a possible D match to TRBD1 (6 bases). The chain's CDR3 is CASSQLTQGRTEAFF. In nucleotides, the CDR3 is TGTGCCAGCAGCCAACTCACCCAGGGGAGAACTGAAGCTTTCTTT.